This entry is about one T cell receptor beta chain. Its specificity is unknown. The CDR3 is 17 amino acids. The J segment lost 2 bases and the V segment lost 6 bases, leaving 12 bases of the junction unmatched. From germline, CDR1 is MNHEY and CDR2 SMNVEV (reference sequence). TCRdb keeps only in-frame clones here, not all; method: immunoSEQ multiplex PCR. The data hold about 150,000 clones, with around 90% observed a single time. These data are taken from a study of T cell responses to AZD1222 COVID-19 vaccine. Findings and limits, study-wide: None of the repertoires were sampled until the peak T cell response had passed.

Second-dose timings of about 4 or about 12 weeks were pooled. The V and J genes are TRBV27 and TRBJ2-3; 9 nucleotides match TRBD2. The receptor's source is an adult who received the AZD1222 COVID-19 vaccine. Material: peripheral blood, obtained 28 days after the second AZD1222 dose. The CDR3 bases are TGTGCCAGCAGCTCCCTAAGGCTAGCGGGATACACAGATACGCAGTATTTT. This encodes CASSSLRLAGYTDTQYF.